The rows below give T cell receptor beta chains drawn from one sample of a study of T cells in Graves' hyperthyroidism and ophthalmopathy. Using its own MiXCR run on the multiplex PCR reads, TCRdb lists one record per CDR3 protein. The repertoire consists of about 420,000 distinct CDR3 sequences, with around 16% occurring once and the leading ten covering around an eighth. The specimen sequenced was blood. Receptors originate from a woman aged 18-35 years with Graves' hyperthyroidism. Each CDR3 is given with its conserved first and last residue. The D gene is left open where the match is weak. Some rows have no size entry. The others give once, few or many, or a class for an expanded clone.

CDR3 protein: CASSFLGYGTDTQYF
CDR3 DNA: TGTGCCAGCAGCTTCCTCGGATACGGTACAGATACGCAGTATTTT
J gene: TRBJ2-3
clone size: many
D gene: -
V gene: TRBV7-2

CDR3 protein: CASSPKTVSYEQYF
CDR3 DNA: TGTGCCAGCAGTCCGAAGACCGTTTCCTACGAGCAGTACTTC
J gene: TRBJ2-7
clone size: -
D gene: -
V gene: TRBV6-1

CDR3 protein: CASSEAFRTGGAYVAFF
CDR3 DNA: TGTGCCAGCAGTGAAGCGTTTCGGACAGGGGGAGCGTATGTCGCTTTCTTT
J gene: TRBJ1-1
clone size: many
D gene: TRBD1
V gene: TRBV6-1

CDR3 protein: CASTFRASGGINRASTDTQYF
CDR3 DNA: TGTGCCAGCACCTTCCGGGCTAGCGGGGGGATCAACCGTGCTAGCACAGATACGCAGTATTTT
J gene: TRBJ2-3
clone size: many
D gene: TRBD2
V gene: TRBV27

CDR3 protein: CASSQLHSRTGNTIYF
CDR3 DNA: TGCGCCAGCAGCCAACTACATTCACGGACTGGAAACACCATATATTTT
J gene: TRBJ1-3
clone size: few
D gene: -
V gene: TRBV4-1

CDR3 protein: CATSDRTGGRSGYTF
CDR3 DNA: TGTGCCACCAGTGATAGGACAGGGGGAAGAAGTGGCTACACCTTC
J gene: TRBJ1-2
clone size: many
D gene: TRBD1
V gene: TRBV24-1

CDR3 protein: CASSLSGPKGEKLFF
CDR3 DNA: TGTGCCAGCAGCTTATCAGGGCCCAAAGGGGAAAAACTGTTTTTT
J gene: TRBJ1-4
clone size: many
D gene: -
V gene: TRBV7-8

CDR3 protein: CASGLTPYEQYF
CDR3 DNA: TGTGCTAGTGGTTTGACTCCCTACGAGCAGTACTTC
J gene: TRBJ2-7
clone size: many
D gene: -
V gene: TRBV12-5

CDR3 protein: CASLRDRAASGETQYF
CDR3 DNA: TGTGCCAGCCTCCGTGACAGGGCGGCCTCCGGAGAGACCCAGTACTTC
J gene: TRBJ2-5
clone size: many
D gene: TRBD1
V gene: TRBV2

CDR3 protein: CASTSGWVRNYGYTF
CDR3 DNA: TGTGCCAGCACCTCGGGCTGGGTTCGTAACTATGGCTACACCTTC
J gene: TRBJ1-2
clone size: many
D gene: -
V gene: TRBV28

CDR3 protein: CASSLGQGVETQYF
CDR3 DNA: TGTGCCAGCAGTTTAGGGCAGGGGGTGGAGACCCAGTACTTC
J gene: TRBJ2-5
clone size: many
D gene: TRBD1
V gene: TRBV12-3/TRBV12-4

CDR3 protein: CASSLSFSKATNEKLFF
CDR3 DNA: TGCGCCAGCAGCTTGAGTTTCTCGAAGGCAACTAATGAAAAACTGTTTTTT
J gene: TRBJ1-4
clone size: many
D gene: -
V gene: TRBV5-1

CDR3 protein: CASSQNVWDNEQFF
CDR3 DNA: TGTGCCAGCAGCCAAAACGTTTGGGACAATGAGCAGTTCTTC
J gene: TRBJ2-1
clone size: -
D gene: -
V gene: TRBV3-1

CDR3 protein: CASSSHTGWGVGKLFF
CDR3 DNA: TGTGCCAGCAGTTCACATACGGGCTGGGGAGTTGGAAAACTGTTTTTT
J gene: TRBJ1-4
clone size: many
D gene: -
V gene: TRBV27

CDR3 protein: CSARDPEGIGPDTQYF
CDR3 DNA: TGCAGTGCTAGAGATCCAGAGGGGATCGGTCCAGATACGCAGTATTTT
J gene: TRBJ2-3
clone size: many
D gene: -
V gene: TRBV20-1

CDR3 protein: CASRRVDTGELFF
CDR3 DNA: TGTGCCAGCAGGCGGGTGGACACCGGGGAGCTGTTTTTT
J gene: TRBJ2-2
clone size: many
D gene: -
V gene: TRBV7-6

CDR3 protein: CASSQDWTASNSPLHF
CDR3 DNA: TGTGCCAGCAGCCAAGACTGGACAGCCTCAAATTCACCCCTCCACTTT
J gene: TRBJ1-6
clone size: -
D gene: -
V gene: TRBV4-2

CDR3 protein: CSASPPRSSYNEQFF
CDR3 DNA: TGCAGTGCTAGCCCCCCCCGGAGCTCCTACAATGAGCAGTTCTTC
J gene: TRBJ2-1
clone size: many
D gene: -
V gene: TRBV20-1

CDR3 protein: CASSQETSSYNEQFF
CDR3 DNA: TGCGCCAGCAGCCAAGAGACTAGCTCCTACAATGAGCAGTTCTTC
J gene: TRBJ2-1
clone size: many
D gene: -
V gene: TRBV4-1

CDR3 protein: CASSLVDMANYGYTF
CDR3 DNA: TGTGCCAGCAGCTTAGTTGACATGGCTAACTATGGCTACACCTTC
J gene: TRBJ1-2
clone size: few
D gene: -
V gene: TRBV7-9

CDR3 protein: CASSPYPRGENIQYF
CDR3 DNA: TGTGCCAGCAGCCCCTACCCCAGGGGAGAAAACATTCAGTACTTC
J gene: TRBJ2-4
clone size: -
D gene: -
V gene: TRBV3-1

CDR3 protein: CASSDGQHTDTQYF
CDR3 DNA: TGTGCCAGCAGTGACGGACAGCACACAGATACGCAGTATTTT
J gene: TRBJ2-3
clone size: -
D gene: -
V gene: TRBV6-4

CDR3 protein: CASSLSSRSNQPQHF
CDR3 DNA: TGTGCCAGCAGTTTATCATCCCGCTCTAATCAGCCCCAGCATTTT
J gene: TRBJ1-5
clone size: -
D gene: -
V gene: TRBV27

CDR3 protein: CSVERSSKDTDTQYF
CDR3 DNA: TGCAGCGTTGAAAGGTCCTCCAAGGACACAGATACGCAGTATTTT
J gene: TRBJ2-3
clone size: few
D gene: -
V gene: TRBV29-1

CDR3 protein: CSGVSAPDTGELFF
CDR3 DNA: TGCAGCGGCGTTAGCGCCCCTGACACCGGGGAGCTGTTTTTT
J gene: TRBJ2-2
clone size: -
D gene: -
V gene: TRBV29-1

CDR3 protein: CASSVDNPGTGANVLTF
CDR3 DNA: TGTGCCAGCAGCGTAGACAATCCAGGGACCGGGGCCAACGTCCTGACTTTC
J gene: TRBJ2-6
clone size: -
D gene: -
V gene: TRBV9

CDR3 protein: CASSSRGGYNEQFF
CDR3 DNA: TGTGCCAGCAGTTCCAGGGGGGGATACAATGAGCAGTTCTTC
J gene: TRBJ2-1
clone size: many
D gene: -
V gene: TRBV6-1

CDR3 protein: CASSPQGHLSGNTIYF
CDR3 DNA: TGTGCCAGCTCGCCACAGGGGCACCTCTCTGGAAACACCATATATTTT
J gene: TRBJ1-3
clone size: -
D gene: TRBD1
V gene: TRBV18

CDR3 protein: CASSLSPGGAETQYF
CDR3 DNA: TGTGCCAGCAGTTTATCGCCAGGGGGAGCAGAGACCCAGTACTTC
J gene: TRBJ2-5
clone size: few
D gene: TRBD1
V gene: TRBV27